This T cell receptor beta chain stems from a study of shared clonotypes between healthy human individuals. Points from the study as a whole: Estimated clonotype richness was generally higher in naive than memory subsets. Represented diversity (both genetic and exposure-history) was limited by the small number of donors.

A word on this clone: Its cognate antigen is unknown.

A CD45RA+ naive subset and a CD45RA-negative memory subset were split from CD4+ cells. CDR1 is SGHTA, CDR2 FQGNSA, per germline. CDR3 length: 17 amino acids. V was clipped by 4 bases and J by 4 bases; unmatched bases: 14. Using 200 ng DNA, tens of thousands of T cell genomes, the sorted-subset replicate PCRs were run. Sequencing was performed with immunoSEQ multiplex PCR; in TCRdb, only in-frame clones are kept and a portion is missing. The sample records 2.3 million or so clones, approximately 93% being singletons. This TCR was recovered from a man younger than 35 in good health. Some clones in this sample may be carry-over from other donors' samples. V usage is TRBV7-2 and J usage is TRBJ1-2, with 8 bases matching TRBD1. The sequenced sample consisted of naive CD4+ T cells from PBMCs. Specified subset: CD45RA+ positively selected. The CDR3 nucleotides are TGTGCCAGCAGCTCCGAGGCCGCAGGGGGCTCGTTCTATGGCTACACCTTC. Translated: CASSSEAAGGSFYGYTF.